This T cell receptor (beta chain) emerged from a study of blood T cell repertoires in COVID-19. Study-level background: Donors in the United States, Italy and Spain gave samples during acute or convalescent COVID-19.

The ends were cut back, 6 bases at V and 1 base at J, with 3 bases in the middle. The CDR3 spans 11 residues. CDR1 is SNHLY and CDR2 is FYNNEI in the germline V gene. The data were produced by immunoSEQ multiplex PCR, yet TCRdb's version contains in-frame clones alone and is incomplete. Here the sample spans around 150,000 clones, 75% to 85% being singletons. Everyone who took part was about 18 to 90 years old, and they came from 24 US areas. Cohort 3 donors counted as recovered after two negative PCRs, clearance, or resolved symptoms. The V gene is TRBV2, the J gene TRBJ2-5; D is uncertain. The origin of this receptor is an older woman who had recovered from COVID-19. The sample was PBMCs or T cells enriched from blood (not recorded which). CDR3 sequence: CASSVQETQYF. CDR3 nucleotide sequence: TGTGCCAGCAGCGTCCAAGAGACCCAGTACTTC. Full variable domain (rest looked up from reference TRBV2 and TRBJ2-5): EPEVTQTPSHQVTQMGQEVILRCVPISNHLYFYWYRQILGQKVEFLVSFYNNEISEKSEIFDDQFSVERPDGSNFTLKIRSTKLEDSAMYFCASSVQETQYFGPGTRLLVL.